Below, 21 T cell receptor beta chains from the same sample are listed, as sequenced in a study of T-cell reconstitution after alpha-beta-depleted transplantation in children. Unique molecular identifiers featured in how the TCRbeta library was prepared. TCRdb recomputed calls from the PCR reads with MiXCR, one row per CDR3 protein. Counted here are some 450,000 distinct CDR3 sequences, roughly two fifths occurring once; the ten biggest clones make up about 30%. The input for sequencing was PBMCs, taken before TCRalphabeta/CD19-depleted stem cell transplant. The receptors were gathered from a girl aged 2 to 10 with aplastic anemia, due to receive a stem cell transplant.

This clonotype was recorded many times. V and J are TRBV12-3 or TRBV12-4 and TRBJ2-4, with D possibly matching TRBD1 (6 bases). The CDR3 is 12 residues long. Trimming removed 6 bases from V and 7 bases from J, with 10 bases in between. CDR3 region: CASSLGQNIQYF. In DNA form, the CDR3 reads TGTGCCAGCAGCCTTGGACAGAACATTCAGTACTTC.

The chain joins TRBV20-1 to TRBJ2-7, with 7 bases aligning to TRBD2. J gave up 2 bases and V 6 bases, and 10 bases lay outside the gene matches. From germline, CDR1 is DFQATT and CDR2 SNEGSKA (reference sequence). CDR3 length equals 14 residues. The CDR3 bases are TGCAGTGCCCCAGACCGCCGGGGGGCCTACGAGCAGTACTTC. Amino acid sequence: CSAPDRRGAYEQYF.

This clonotype was seen ten or more times. The rearrangement joins TRBV5-1 to TRBJ1-6, with a possible D match to TRBD1 (5 bases). CDR1 and CDR2 from the germline V gene are SGHRS and YFSETQ. The CDR3 loop spans 16 amino acids. Trimming left V 5 bases short and J 8 bases short, with 20 bases between. The CDR3 loop reads CASREGPPEGHSPLHF. CDR3 bases: TGCGCCAGCAGAGAGGGACCTCCGGAGGGCCATTCACCCCTCCACTTT.

This clonotype occurred many times. The chain recombines TRBV12-3 or TRBV12-4 with TRBJ2-4; D is undetermined. This CDR3 has 17 residues. The V end was cut by 5 bases, the J end by 1 base, with 18 bases between. CDR3: CASSTPIGNRAKNIQYF. For the CDR3, the DNA is TGTGCCAGCAGTACCCCCATAGGCAACCGGGCCAAAAACATTCAGTACTTC.

This clonotype was seen a handful of times. The V and J genes are TRBV20-1 and TRBJ2-7; 7 positions agree with TRBD1. The junction had 7 bases not matched to a gene; V was cut back by 4 bases and J by 4 bases. The CDR3 is 13 residues long. From germline, CDR1 is DFQATT and CDR2 SNEGSKA (reference sequence). CDR3 DNA sequence: TGCAGTGCTAAGGGACAGTTCCCTTACGAGCAGTACTTC. Amino acids: CSAKGQFPYEQYF.

This clonotype was detected only a few times. The chain carries TRBV20-1 and TRBJ2-7, with TRBD1 matching over 9 bases. The CDR3 runs to 16 residues. The ends lost 3 bases at V and 5 bases at J; junction bases unmatched: 14. Germline V lookup: CDR1 DFQATT, CDR2 SNEGSKA (reference sequence). The CDR3 DNA sequence: TGCAGTGCTAGGACCTTCGGGACAGGGAGGACCCACGAGCAGTACTTC. Encoded protein: CSARTFGTGRTHEQYF.

This clonotype was observed many times. The chain has TRBV20-1 and TRBJ2-7, with 7 nucleotides matching TRBD2. Trimming cost V 3 bases and J 3 bases; bases outside gene matches: 8. This CDR3 is 14 amino acids long. Germline V lookup: CDR1 DFQATT, CDR2 SNEGSKA (reference sequence). CDR3 loop: CSASPAGTVYEQYF. Written as DNA, the CDR3 is TGCAGTGCTAGCCCAGCGGGAACGGTCTACGAGCAGTACTTC.

In the case of this clonotype: A read error may produce the germline difference seen at one junction end. The CDR3 bases are TGTGCCAGCAGCCGCGGACAGGGGATCTACAAGCAGTACTTC. Its translation: CASSRGQGIYKQYF. The rearrangement links TRBV3-1 to TRBJ2-7; 9 nucleotides match TRBD1. The CDR3 sequence is 14 residues long. Germline CDR1 LGHDT, CDR2 YNNKEL (reference sequence).

This clonotype has only a few counts. The chain combines TRBV28 with TRBJ2-7; TRBD2 aligns across 8 bases. V trimming: 3 bases; J trimming: 3 bases; junction bases outside the gene matches: 4. This CDR3 has 14 residues. The germline V gene encodes CDR1 MDHEN and CDR2 SYDVKM. CDR3 residues: CASSFREGLYEQYF. CDR3 coding DNA: TGTGCCAGCAGTTTTCGGGAGGGCCTCTACGAGCAGTACTTC.

The chain links TRBV30 to TRBJ2-5, with D uncertain. The ends were cut back, 0 bases at V and 3 bases at J, with 8 bases in the middle. Germline-derived CDR1 and CDR2 are GTSNPN and SVGIG (reference sequence). The CDR3 has 13 residues. DNA for the CDR3: TGTGCCTGGAGTGTACTACCGGAAGAGACCCAGTACTTC. Translating gives CAWSVLPEETQYF.

This chain links TRBV4-1 with TRBJ2-1; 8 bases are shared with TRBD2. Germline V gene data show CDR1 as MGHRA and CDR2 as YSYEKL. The CDR3 is 18 amino acids. V was pared by 0 bases and J by 7 bases, with 14 bases of the junction left unmatched. The CDR3 DNA reads TGCGCCAGCAGCCAAGAGAGCCCCCTAGCGGGTTATGGTAATGAGCAGTTCTTC. Translation: CASSQESPLAGYGNEQFF.

This clonotype was recorded a few times. This sequence joins TRBV29-1 and TRBJ1-2, with D perhaps TRBD1 (6 bases). Germline assignment: CDR1 SQVTM and CDR2 ANQGSEA. This CDR3 region has 13 residues. The V end lost 7 bases, the J end lost 7 bases, and 19 bases lay between the germline ends. CDR3 nucleotide sequence: TGCAGCGCCCAACAGGGCACCGACTCTGGCTACACCTTC. The encoded protein is CSAQQGTDSGYTF.

The J gene is TRBJ2-7, the V gene TRBV7-9; no firm D call. CDR1 and CDR2 (germline): SEHNR, FQNEAQ (reference sequence). V was clipped by 8 bases and J by 2 bases, with 10 bases between them. The CDR3 length is 12 residues. The CDR3 loop is CASAPSAYEQYF. In DNA form, the CDR3 reads TGTGCCAGCGCCCCCTCCGCCTACGAGCAGTACTTC.

V and J are TRBV18 and TRBJ1-2; a weak D match, TRBD1 (6 bases). The V gene lost 3 bases and the J gene lost 3 bases, with 14 bases spanning the gap. The CDR3 is 15 amino acids. CDR1 KGHSH and CDR2 LQKENI come from the germline V gene. CDR3 nucleotides: TGTGCCAGCTCACCTGGACAGAAACGGGACTATGGCTACACCTTC. Protein: CASSPGQKRDYGYTF.

The V call is TRBV20-1, the J call TRBJ2-1; D is tentatively TRBD1 or TRBD2 (5 bases each). The CDR3 totals 15 residues. Trimming took off 7 bases at V and 0 bases at J, with 16 bases between the two ends. Germline lookup yields CDR1 DFQATT and CDR2 SNEGSKA (reference sequence). Written as DNA, the CDR3 is TGCAGTGGCCAACCCGGGACGGGCTCCTACAATGAGCAGTTCTTC. Translated: CSGQPGTGSYNEQFF.

J is TRBJ2-3 and V is TRBV29-1; D uncertain. There are 15 residues in the CDR3. The V end was cut by 6 bases, the J end by 5 bases, with 21 bases between. Germline assignment: CDR1 SQVTM and CDR2 ANQGSEA. The CDR3 reads CSVAFRASTGDTQYF. The CDR3, as DNA: TGCAGCGTCGCCTTCCGGGCTTCGACGGGAGATACGCAGTATTTT.

The chain combines TRBV5-1 with TRBJ2-1, with D tentatively TRBD2 (6 bases). Germline V gene data show CDR1 as SGHRS and CDR2 as YFSETQ. The CDR3 consists of 13 residues. Trimming took 0 bases from V and 10 from J, leaving 11 bases between them. The CDR3 reads CASSLATGREQFF. The CDR3 nucleotides are TGCGCCAGCAGCTTGGCCACTGGGAGGGAGCAGTTCTTC.

J is TRBJ2-1 and V is TRBV10-3; TRBD1 is a possible D gene (6 bases). Between the trimmed V and J ends, which lost 3 bases and 0 bases, there was a span of 9 bases. The CDR3 is 15 residues long. Germline values: CDR1 ENHRY, CDR2 SYGVKD. The CDR3 nucleotides are TGTGCCATCAGTGATGGACAGCCCTCCTACAATGAGCAGTTCTTC. Translating gives CAISDGQPSYNEQFF.

V gene TRBV3-1 combines with J gene TRBJ2-7; TRBD2 agrees at 11 bases. The germline gives CDR1 LGHDT, CDR2 YNNKEL (reference sequence). The CDR3 loop spans 18 amino acids. Germline trimming cut 1 base from V and 6 bases from J; bases unmatched to any gene: 14. The CDR3 protein is CASSQARRPGLAALEQYF. The CDR3 nucleotides read TGTGCCAGCAGCCAAGCTCGGAGACCGGGACTAGCGGCCCTCGAGCAGTACTTC.

This clonotype showed up just a few times. The chain couples TRBV28 to TRBJ2-7; 12 nucleotides match TRBD2. CDR1 and CDR2 from the germline V gene are MDHEN and SYDVKM. The CDR3 is made up of 14 amino acids. With 4 bases clipped from V and 7 bases from J, the junction kept 5 bases outside the gene matches. This CDR3 reads CASSSSGGAEEQYF. CDR3 sequence (DNA): TGTGCCAGCAGTTCTAGCGGGGGGGCCGAGGAGCAGTACTTC.

This clonotype was seen a handful of times. J is TRBJ1-5 and V is TRBV9, with a tentative D call TRBD1 (5 bases). The germline V gene has CDR1 SGDLS and CDR2 YYNGEE. The CDR3 covers 15 residues. V lost 4 bases and J 2 bases, leaving 13 bases between the germline ends. CDR3 loop: CASSPGGGGNQPQHF. DNA of the CDR3: TGTGCCAGCAGCCCAGGCGGGGGAGGCAATCAGCCCCAGCATTTT.